The present T cell receptor (beta chain) was sequenced within a study of Ad26.COV2.S vaccination and SARS-CoV-2 variants. Study context: Among those in the COV1001 Ad26.COV2.S trial arm was the donor. The study gave Ad26.COV2.S intramuscularly, once or twice 56 days apart.

The CDR3 runs 14 residues. Per germline, CDR1 KGHSH and CDR2 LQKENI. V shed 5 bases and J 3 bases; nucleotides not matched to a gene: 2. General study results and limits: Researchers reported similar non-spike TCR breadth in vaccine and placebo recipients.

Treatment given: 15 to 20 received Ad26.COV2.S at low or high dose, single or two shots; several received placebo; per-sample allocation not given. At day 63 after the first vaccine or placebo injection, samples were drawn. Donor was an adult aged 18-55 years in Boston. Points on this clone: Its antigen remains unknown.

Clones were read by immunoSEQ multiplex PCR, and TCRdb kept only the in-frame ones, dropping some. This sample has 350,000 to 450,000 clones, with about 83% found just once. This receptor was obtained from a person aged 18-60 years who received the Ad26.COV2.S COVID-19 vaccine or a placebo. The sequenced sample was peripheral blood, obtained in a trial of Ad26.COV2.S vaccine versus placebo. The V and J genes are TRBV18 and TRBJ1-1, with TRBD1 matching over 11 bases. Here the CDR3 DNA reads TGTGCCAGCTCAGGGGGACAGGGGGACACTGAAGCTTTCTTT. Translated, it gives CASSGGQGDTEAFF. The complete variable domain, with remaining parts taken from reference TRBV18 and TRBJ1-1, reads NAGVMQNPRHLVRRRGQEARLRCSPMKGHSHVYWYRQLPEEGLKFMVYLQKENIIDESGMPKERFSAEFPKEGPSILRIQQVVRGDSAAYFCASSGGQGDTEAFFGQGTRLTVV.